This T cell receptor beta chain is drawn from a study of T cell repertoires in cytomegalovirus infection. Study in general: Recently described HLA-C-restricted plus well-studied HLA-B-restricted CMV epitopes were used. Based on public TCR beta signatures, there were indications of CMV infection and of a matching HLA type. Study observations and caveats: Ex vivo, HLA-C-restricted CMV-specific TCR beta clonotypes prevailed over the rest of the response. Based on cumulative public TCR beta family frequency, carriers of CMV plus the relevant HLA were identified.

This clonotype came up a few times. No antigen is known for it. This CDR3 contains 14 residues. Losses at the gene ends were 4 bases for V and 7 bases for J; bases not matched to a gene: 7. CDR1 is SNHLY and CDR2 is FYNNEI in the germline V gene. TCRdb reprocessed the reads with MiXCR, giving one entry per CDR3 protein. Among about 340,000 distinct CDR3 sequences listed, around 29% were seen once. Sequenced material: cultured PBMCs, taken from culture after CMV antigen stimulation. The TCR comes from a human donor in good health (CMV status not recorded). Some clones in this sample may be carry-over from other donors' samples. This rearrangement joins TRBV2 to TRBJ1-5; TRBD1 aligns across 7 bases. Here the CDR3 reads CASSGQGLGQPQHF. The CDR3 DNA reads TGTGCCAGCAGTGGACAGGGTTTGGGACAGCCCCAGCATTTT.